These T cell receptor beta chains were read from a single sample in a study of shared clonotypes between healthy human individuals. TCRdb's table, derived via immunoSEQ multiplex PCR, lists solely in-frame clones and lacks some. The table includes 1,500,000 or so clones, roughly 96% detected once. What was sequenced was naive CD4+ T cells sorted from blood. The receptor set was obtained from a man aged 25 to 40 in good health. Each CDR3 is given with its conserved first and last residue. Fields, in order: CDR3 length, V gene, clone size, J gene, D gene, CDR3 DNA, CDR3 protein. The D gene is left open where the match is weak. The size entry is marked missing in some rows and otherwise reads once, few, many or a size class.

cdr3_length: 18
v_call: TRBV5-3
clone_size: -
j_call: TRBJ2-5
d_call: TRBD2
cdr3_nt: TGTGCCAGAAGCTTGGGGGGACTAGCGGGAGCGATTGGTGAGACCCAGTACTTC
cdr3_aa: CARSLGGLAGAIGETQYF

cdr3_length: 14
v_call: TRBV6-6
clone_size: -
j_call: TRBJ1-1
d_call: -
cdr3_nt: TGTGCCAGCCGGGAGGGTCTCATGAACACTGAAGCTTTCTTT
cdr3_aa: CASREGLMNTEAFF

cdr3_length: 16
v_call: TRBV19
clone_size: -
j_call: TRBJ2-7
d_call: TRBD1
cdr3_nt: TGTGCCAGTAGTATAGGCCGGGACAGGGGGCCTAGCGAGCAGTACTTC
cdr3_aa: CASSIGRDRGPSEQYF

cdr3_length: 19
v_call: TRBV27
clone_size: few
j_call: TRBJ2-7
d_call: -
cdr3_nt: TGTGCCAGCAGCCACATGACCGTCGCAAATGAGCTCCCTGCCTACGAGCAGTACTTC
cdr3_aa: CASSHMTVANELPAYEQYF

cdr3_length: 15
v_call: TRBV10-3
clone_size: -
j_call: TRBJ2-4
d_call: TRBD1
cdr3_nt: TGTGCCATCAGTGAGGGGGACAGGGGAGGAAACATTCAGTACTTC
cdr3_aa: CAISEGDRGGNIQYF

cdr3_length: 15
v_call: TRBV6-5
clone_size: -
j_call: TRBJ1-3
d_call: TRBD1
cdr3_nt: TGTGCCAGCAGTTACCAGGGGGATTCTGGAAACACCATATATTTT
cdr3_aa: CASSYQGDSGNTIYF

cdr3_length: 13
v_call: TRBV11-2
clone_size: -
j_call: TRBJ2-1
d_call: -
cdr3_nt: TGTGCCAGCAGCTTAGAGGTCCTTAGTTTCCAGTTCTTC
cdr3_aa: CASSLEVLSFQFF

cdr3_length: 14
v_call: TRBV6-1
clone_size: few
j_call: TRBJ2-3
d_call: -
cdr3_nt: TGTGCCAGCACAAGGGCATCTAGCACAGATACGCAGTATTTT
cdr3_aa: CASTRASSTDTQYF

cdr3_length: 11
v_call: TRBV5-1
clone_size: -
j_call: TRBJ2-1
d_call: -
cdr3_nt: TGCGCCAGCAGCTTGTCTGGTGAGCAGTTCTTC
cdr3_aa: CASSLSGEQFF

cdr3_length: 16
v_call: TRBV6-6
clone_size: once
j_call: TRBJ2-7
d_call: -
cdr3_nt: TGTGCCAGCCACCTCACGGGCGTAACTGGTACTTACGAGCAGTACTTC
cdr3_aa: CASHLTGVTGTYEQYF

cdr3_length: 14
v_call: TRBV5-4
clone_size: -
j_call: TRBJ1-3
d_call: -
cdr3_nt: TGTGCCAGCAGCCCCAGTAGCTCTGGAAACACCATATATTTT
cdr3_aa: CASSPSSSGNTIYF

cdr3_length: 15
v_call: TRBV28
clone_size: -
j_call: TRBJ2-1
d_call: TRBD1
cdr3_nt: TGTGCCAGCAGTTTTTTACCCGCAGGGGGCAATGAGCAGTTCTTC
cdr3_aa: CASSFLPAGGNEQFF

cdr3_length: 14
v_call: TRBV7-2
clone_size: -
j_call: TRBJ2-1
d_call: -
cdr3_nt: TGTGCCAGCAGCTTAGTTGGTTCCTACAATGAGCAGTTCTTC
cdr3_aa: CASSLVGSYNEQFF

cdr3_length: 16
v_call: TRBV28
clone_size: -
j_call: TRBJ2-2
d_call: -
cdr3_nt: TGTGCCAGCAGTGATCCTCGGCGGCTGAACACCGGGGAGCTGTTTTTT
cdr3_aa: CASSDPRRLNTGELFF

cdr3_length: 15
v_call: TRBV5-5
clone_size: -
j_call: TRBJ2-7
d_call: TRBD1
cdr3_nt: TGTGCCAGCAGGGCACAGGGGGAGGTTTCCTACGAGCAGTACTTC
cdr3_aa: CASRAQGEVSYEQYF

cdr3_length: 14
v_call: TRBV2
clone_size: once
j_call: TRBJ2-5
d_call: TRBD1
cdr3_nt: TGTGCCAGCAGCTCGACAGGGATGGGGGAGACCCAGTACTTC
cdr3_aa: CASSSTGMGETQYF

cdr3_length: 15
v_call: TRBV28
clone_size: -
j_call: TRBJ2-7
d_call: -
cdr3_nt: TGTGCCAGCAGCCATTCGGGCGAGGGATCCTACGAGCAGTACTTC
cdr3_aa: CASSHSGEGSYEQYF

cdr3_length: 16
v_call: TRBV2
clone_size: -
j_call: TRBJ1-1
d_call: -
cdr3_nt: TGTGCCAGCAGTCGGACTCTCGGAGTTGCGAACACTGAAGCTTTCTTT
cdr3_aa: CASSRTLGVANTEAFF

cdr3_length: 16
v_call: TRBV5-1
clone_size: -
j_call: TRBJ2-7
d_call: TRBD1
cdr3_nt: TGCGCCAGCAGCATCCGGACAGGGGACTTTTTCTACGAGCAGTACTTC
cdr3_aa: CASSIRTGDFFYEQYF

cdr3_length: 14
v_call: TRBV6-5
clone_size: -
j_call: TRBJ1-2
d_call: -
cdr3_nt: TGTGCCAGCTCCCACGGGGGACACAACTATGGCTACACCTTC
cdr3_aa: CASSHGGHNYGYTF

cdr3_length: 13
v_call: TRBV4-3
clone_size: -
j_call: TRBJ2-5
d_call: TRBD1
cdr3_nt: TGCGCCAGCAGCCAAGACAGGGGGGAGACCCAGTACTTC
cdr3_aa: CASSQDRGETQYF

cdr3_length: 12
v_call: TRBV10-3
clone_size: -
j_call: TRBJ2-7
d_call: -
cdr3_nt: TGTGCCGCACGGGGGTTGAGCGGAGGGCAGTACTTC
cdr3_aa: CAARGLSGGQYF

cdr3_length: 15
v_call: TRBV28
clone_size: -
j_call: TRBJ2-5
d_call: TRBD1
cdr3_nt: TGTGCCAGCAGTTATCTACAGGGGTCCGGGGAGACCCAGTACTTC
cdr3_aa: CASSYLQGSGETQYF